This is a list of T cell receptor beta chains from one sample in a study of blood T cells in healthy people across ages. Via MiXCR, TCRdb re-called the 5' RACE reads, giving one row per CDR3 protein. The profile shows 650,000 to 1,000,000 distinct CDR3 sequences, around 36% of them singletons. Source material: blood. These receptors all come from a man aged 18 to 30 in good health. Both conserved end residues are part of each CDR3. D genes are given only for firm matches. Clone size is stated in some rows and not others, as once, few, many or a class when expanded.

v_call	clone_size	d_call	j_call	cdr3_nt	cdr3_aa
TRBV5-1	.	.	TRBJ1-6	TGCGCCAGCAGCTTGGCACAGCTAAGTGATTCACCCCTCCACTTT	CASSLAQLSDSPLHF
TRBV4-1	.	.	TRBJ2-3	TGCGCCAGCAGGCTCGGAGTGGGGGCGGTGGATACGCAGTATTTT	CASRLGVGAVDTQYF
TRBV7-2	few	TRBD2	TRBJ2-5	TGTGCCAGCAGACTCGGACTAGCGGGGTCAGAGACCCAGTACTTC	CASRLGLAGSETQYF
TRBV28	few	TRBD1	TRBJ2-1	TGTGCCAGCAGTGTGAACAGGGGGCAGGGTGAGCAGTTCTTC	CASSVNRGQGEQFF
TRBV9	many	.	TRBJ2-1	TGTGCCAGCAGCCCGGCCAAAGAGCAGTTCTTC	CASSPAKEQFF
TRBV7-2	.	.	TRBJ2-4	TGTGCCAGCAGCTTAGATGAGACATTAGATGAGCAGTACTTC	CASSLDETLDEQYF
TRBV5-1	.	.	TRBJ1-1	TGCGCCAGCAGCTCGGCGCCCGGGGCAAACACTGAAGCTTTCTTT	CASSSAPGANTEAFF
TRBV6-6	few	TRBD1	TRBJ1-4	TGTGCCAGCAGCCAACCCCCGGGACAGGGTAACGAAAAACTGTTTTTT	CASSQPPGQGNEKLFF
TRBV7-9	many	TRBD1	TRBJ2-1	TGTGCCAGCAGCTTATCGACAGGGTTCAATGAGCAGTTCTTC	CASSLSTGFNEQFF
TRBV12-3/TRBV12-4	.	.	TRBJ2-7	TGTGCCAGCAGTCCTAGTCCGGTTGGGGGGGCAAGCTACGAGCAGTACTTC	CASSPSPVGGASYEQYF
TRBV5-1	few	.	TRBJ2-4	TGCGCCAGCAGCCCGGGACGCTCCAAAAACATTCAGTACTTC	CASSPGRSKNIQYF
TRBV7-8	.	TRBD1	TRBJ2-7	TGTACCAGCAGCTTAGAGGGGGCCTCGGACGAGCAGTACTTC	CTSSLEGASDEQYF
TRBV9	many	.	TRBJ2-3	TGTGCCAGCAGCGGGTCCCGGAGGTCGCAGTATTTT	CASSGSRRSQYF
TRBV20-1	many	TRBD2	TRBJ2-1	TGCAGTGCTTGGACTAGCGGGGGATACAATGAGCAGTTCTTC	CSAWTSGGYNEQFF
TRBV12-3/TRBV12-4	many	.	TRBJ2-5	TGTGCCAGCAGTAGAGGGGGGGCACAAGAGACCCAGTACTTC	CASSRGGAQETQYF
TRBV6-5	.	.	TRBJ2-2	TGTGCCAGCGTGGGTGAGACGAACACCGGGGAGCTGTTTTTT	CASVGETNTGELFF
TRBV28	.	.	TRBJ1-2	TGTGCCAGCAGGCTAAGGTCAGGAGGCTACACCTTC	CASRLRSGGYTF
TRBV7-9	.	.	TRBJ2-7	TGTGCCAGCAGCTCCAAAAAACAGGGAGGGTACTACGAGCAGTACTTC	CASSSKKQGGYYEQYF
TRBV12-3/TRBV12-4	.	.	TRBJ1-1	TGTGCCAGCACCGTGGGGAGGACTGAAGCTTTCTTT	CASTVGRTEAFF
TRBV20-1	.	.	TRBJ1-1	TGCAGTGCTAGAGATAAGGAGAGGCGGCAGGCGAACACTGAAGCTTTCTTT	CSARDKERRQANTEAFF
TRBV20-1	.	.	TRBJ2-5	TGCAGTGCCAAACTAACGGATCAAGAGACCCAGTACTTC	CSAKLTDQETQYF
TRBV5-5	.	.	TRBJ2-3	TGTGCCAGCAGCTTGAATGTGGGCCCCGGAACAGATACGCAGTATTTT	CASSLNVGPGTDTQYF
TRBV5-1	.	.	TRBJ1-4	TGCGCCAGCAGCTGGACAACAACTAATGAAAAACTGTTTTTT	CASSWTTTNEKLFF
TRBV29-1	.	TRBD1	TRBJ2-5	TGCAGCGTATCGACAGGGGGGGAGACCCAGTACTTC	CSVSTGGETQYF
TRBV11-1	.	.	TRBJ2-1	TGTGCCAGCAGCTTAGCCTCCACGGGAAATGAGCAGTTCTTC	CASSLASTGNEQFF
TRBV12-3/TRBV12-4	many	.	TRBJ2-1	TGTGCCAGCAGCTTAGGCGGGAATGAGCAGTTCTTC	CASSLGGNEQFF
TRBV7-2	.	TRBD1	TRBJ2-5	TGTGCCAGCATTCCCCAGTCGGGACAGCAAGAGACCCAGTACTTC	CASIPQSGQQETQYF
TRBV27	few	TRBD1	TRBJ2-7	TGTGCCAGCAGTCTAGACAGGGGGTGGGCCGAGCAGTACTTC	CASSLDRGWAEQYF
TRBV27	.	.	TRBJ1-5	TGTGCCAGCAGTTGGACAGACAATCAGCCCCAGCATTTT	CASSWTDNQPQHF
TRBV7-3	.	.	TRBJ1-5	TGTGCCAGCAGCTTAACCCCCGGACAGCCCCAGCATTTT	CASSLTPGQPQHF
TRBV20-1	.	.	TRBJ2-5	TGCAGTGGAAAAGGGGGTTCGAGCGGATCTGTCCAAGAGACCCAGTACTTC	CSGKGGSSGSVQETQYF
TRBV6-6	few	TRBD2	TRBJ2-3	TGTGCCAGCAGTTACCCCAGCGGGGGGGCTTCCGGATCGCAGTATTTT	CASSYPSGGASGSQYF
TRBV4-3	many	TRBD2	TRBJ2-1	TGCGCCAGCAGCCAAGATCCAACTAGCGGGGAGAGCTCCTACAATGAGCAGTTCTTC	CASSQDPTSGESSYNEQFF
TRBV4-3	once	.	TRBJ2-5	TGCGCCAGCAGCCCTAGCCGGCTTATGAACACCGGGGAGACCCAGTACTTC	CASSPSRLMNTGETQYF
TRBV5-4	few	TRBD2	TRBJ2-7	TGTGCCAGCAGCCCGTCTAGCGGGGGATACAATGAGCAGTACTTC	CASSPSSGGYNEQYF
TRBV2	once	.	TRBJ1-1	TGTGCCAGCAGTGAAGCGCGGAGCCCTGAAGCTTTCTTT	CASSEARSPEAFF
TRBV20-1	.	TRBD2	TRBJ2-3	TGCAGTGCTGCGCCGGGACTAGCGGGATTAAGGGGAGATACGCAGTATTTT	CSAAPGLAGLRGDTQYF
TRBV28	few	.	TRBJ1-6	TGTGCCAGCAGTTTTGACCGGGAAAATTCACCCCTCCACTTT	CASSFDRENSPLHF
TRBV12-3/TRBV12-4	.	.	TRBJ1-6	TGTGCCAGCAGCCCCGGGACACATAATTCACCCCTCCACTTT	CASSPGTHNSPLHF
TRBV7-2	few	TRBD1	TRBJ1-4	TGTGCCAGCAGCAAGAACCGGGACAGGGGTGAAAAACTGTTTTTT	CASSKNRDRGEKLFF
TRBV7-2	many	TRBD2	TRBJ2-3	TGTGCCAGCAGCCTTGGGGCGGGGGGGCGAACAGATACGCAGTATTTT	CASSLGAGGRTDTQYF
TRBV20-1	few	.	TRBJ1-1	TGCAGTGCTACCGAGACTCCTCTGGGCACTGAAGCTTTCTTT	CSATETPLGTEAFF
TRBV29-1	few	.	TRBJ1-2	TGCAGCGTTGAAGATGCGGTCTTCTATGGCTACACCTTC	CSVEDAVFYGYTF
TRBV4-2	.	TRBD2	TRBJ2-1	TGTGCCAGCAGCCAAATCGGGGGGGGCCTGGGGAATGAGCAGTTCTTC	CASSQIGGGLGNEQFF
TRBV7-7	.	.	TRBJ2-3	TGTGCTAGCAGCTTAAACCCAGGGCCCGAAGCCCGGGGAGATACGCAGTATTTT	CASSLNPGPEARGDTQYF
TRBV27	.	TRBD1	TRBJ2-4	TGTGCCAGCAGTCCCCGGGACAGGGAAAACATTCAGTACTTC	CASSPRDRENIQYF
TRBV6-2/TRBV6-3	.	.	TRBJ2-5	TGTGCCAGCAGTCCCTCTGTGGGGGAGACCCAGTACTTC	CASSPSVGETQYF
TRBV4-3	.	.	TRBJ1-1	TGCGCCAGCAGCCAAGGCCACACGGCTTTCTTT	CASSQGHTAFF
TRBV5-1	many	.	TRBJ2-1	TGCGCCAGCAGCCCCGAAGGCAGCTACAATGAGCAGTTCTTC	CASSPEGSYNEQFF
TRBV9	.	TRBD2	TRBJ2-1	TGTGCCAGCAGCTTCTTGATAGCGGGACATTACAATGAGCAGTTCTTC	CASSFLIAGHYNEQFF
TRBV25-1	.	TRBD1	TRBJ1-2	TGTGCCAGCAGTGTCCTGGGACAGGGGTTCTATGGCTACACCTTC	CASSVLGQGFYGYTF
TRBV28	many	.	TRBJ2-5	TGTGCCAGCGGTCCCTCTCCGGAGACCCAGTACTTC	CASGPSPETQYF
TRBV5-5	few	.	TRBJ2-4	TGTGCCAGCGTGGGAGGACAAGCAGCCAAAAACATTCAGTACTTC	CASVGGQAAKNIQYF
TRBV7-2	.	.	TRBJ1-2	TGTGCCAGCAGCCTCGCCTTCAACTATGGCTACACCTTC	CASSLAFNYGYTF
TRBV3-1	.	TRBD1	TRBJ2-2	TGTGCCAGCAGCCAGACAGGGGGATCCGGGGAGCTGTTTTTT	CASSQTGGSGELFF